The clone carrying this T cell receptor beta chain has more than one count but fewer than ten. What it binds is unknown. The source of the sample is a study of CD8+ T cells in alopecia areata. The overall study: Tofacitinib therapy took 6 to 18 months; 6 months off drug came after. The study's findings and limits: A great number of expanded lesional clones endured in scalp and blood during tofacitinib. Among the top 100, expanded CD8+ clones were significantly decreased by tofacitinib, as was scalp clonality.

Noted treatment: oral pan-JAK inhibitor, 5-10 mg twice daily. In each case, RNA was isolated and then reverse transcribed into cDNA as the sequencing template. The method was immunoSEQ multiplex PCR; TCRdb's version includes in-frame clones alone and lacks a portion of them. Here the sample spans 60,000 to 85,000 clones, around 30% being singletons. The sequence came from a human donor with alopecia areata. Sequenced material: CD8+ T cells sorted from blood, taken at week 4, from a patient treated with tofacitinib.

Here the CDR3 reads CASSLGPRETQYF. CDR3 nucleotide sequence: TGTGCCAGCAGCTTAGGGCCAAGGGAGACCCAGTACTTC. J is TRBJ2-5 and V is TRBV13; no clear D. The CDR3 has 13 residues. V gave up 0 bases and J gave up 5 bases, with 7 bases separating them. Germline CDR1 is PRHDT and CDR2 is FYEKMQ (reference sequence).